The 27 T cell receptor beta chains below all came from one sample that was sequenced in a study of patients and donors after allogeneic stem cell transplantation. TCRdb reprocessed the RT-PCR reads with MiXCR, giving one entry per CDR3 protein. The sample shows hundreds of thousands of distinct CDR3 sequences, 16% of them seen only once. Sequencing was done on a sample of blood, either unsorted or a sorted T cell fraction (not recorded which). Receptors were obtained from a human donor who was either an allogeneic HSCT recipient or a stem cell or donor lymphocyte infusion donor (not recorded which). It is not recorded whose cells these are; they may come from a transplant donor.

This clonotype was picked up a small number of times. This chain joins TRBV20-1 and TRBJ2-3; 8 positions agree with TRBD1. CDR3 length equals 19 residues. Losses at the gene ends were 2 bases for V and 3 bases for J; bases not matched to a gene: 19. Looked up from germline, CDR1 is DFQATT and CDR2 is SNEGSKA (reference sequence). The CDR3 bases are TGCAGTGCTAGAAAAAACCCCAAACGACAGGGGAGTGGAACAGATACGCAGTATTTT. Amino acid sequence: CSARKNPKRQGSGTDTQYF.

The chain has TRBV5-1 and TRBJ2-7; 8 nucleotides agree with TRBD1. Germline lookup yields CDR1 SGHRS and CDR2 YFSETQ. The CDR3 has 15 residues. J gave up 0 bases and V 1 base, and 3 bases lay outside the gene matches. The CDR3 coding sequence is TGCGCCAGCAGCTTGCAGGGGGCATTCTCCTACGAGCAGTACTTC. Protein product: CASSLQGAFSYEQYF.

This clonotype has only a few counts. Here the CDR3 reads CSARVWGGGYNEQFF. CDR3 DNA sequence: TGCAGTGCTAGAGTATGGGGGGGAGGATACAATGAGCAGTTCTTC. V is TRBV20-1 and J is TRBJ2-1; 7 bases are shared with TRBD2. There are 15 residues in the CDR3. The germline gives CDR1 DFQATT, CDR2 SNEGSKA (reference sequence). V was clipped by 1 base and J by 4 bases; unmatched bases: 7.

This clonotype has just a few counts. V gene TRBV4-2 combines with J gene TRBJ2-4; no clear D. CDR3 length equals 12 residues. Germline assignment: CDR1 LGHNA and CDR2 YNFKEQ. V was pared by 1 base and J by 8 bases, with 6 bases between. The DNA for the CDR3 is TGTGCCAGCAGCCAAGTAACGGACATTCAGTACTTC. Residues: CASSQVTDIQYF.

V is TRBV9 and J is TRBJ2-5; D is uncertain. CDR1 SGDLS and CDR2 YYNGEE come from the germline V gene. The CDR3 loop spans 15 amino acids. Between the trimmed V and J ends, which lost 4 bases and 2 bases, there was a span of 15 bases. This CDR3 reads CASSFHGTPQETQYF. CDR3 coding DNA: TGTGCCAGCAGCTTCCACGGAACACCTCAAGAGACCCAGTACTTC.

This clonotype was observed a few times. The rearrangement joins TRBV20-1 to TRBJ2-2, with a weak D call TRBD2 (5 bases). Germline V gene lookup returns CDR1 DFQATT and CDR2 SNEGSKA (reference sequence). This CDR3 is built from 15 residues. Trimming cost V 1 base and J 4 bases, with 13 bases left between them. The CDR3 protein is CSARVRTSSTGELFF. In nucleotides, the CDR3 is TGCAGTGCTAGAGTCCGGACTTCCTCCACCGGGGAGCTGTTTTTT.

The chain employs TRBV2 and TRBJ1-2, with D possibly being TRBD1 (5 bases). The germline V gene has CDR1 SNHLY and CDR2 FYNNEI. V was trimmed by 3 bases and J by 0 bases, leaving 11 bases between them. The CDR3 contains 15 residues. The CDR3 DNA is TGTGCCAGCAGTGAGACAGCTAAGGCTAACTATGGCTACACCTTC. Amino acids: CASSETAKANYGYTF. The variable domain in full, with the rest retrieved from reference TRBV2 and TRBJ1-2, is EPEVTQTPSHQVTQMGQEVILRCVPISNHLYFYWYRQILGQKVEFLVSFYNNEISEKSEIFDDQFSVERPDGSNFTLKIRSTKLEDSAMYFCASSETAKANYGYTFGSGTRLTVV.

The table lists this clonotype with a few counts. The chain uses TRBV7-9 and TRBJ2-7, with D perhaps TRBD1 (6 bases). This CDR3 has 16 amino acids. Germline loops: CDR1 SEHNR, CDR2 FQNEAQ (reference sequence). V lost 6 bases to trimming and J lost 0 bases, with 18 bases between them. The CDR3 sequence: CASSPRTAQSSYEQYF. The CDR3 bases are TGTGCCAGCAGTCCTCGGACAGCACAGAGCTCCTACGAGCAGTACTTC.

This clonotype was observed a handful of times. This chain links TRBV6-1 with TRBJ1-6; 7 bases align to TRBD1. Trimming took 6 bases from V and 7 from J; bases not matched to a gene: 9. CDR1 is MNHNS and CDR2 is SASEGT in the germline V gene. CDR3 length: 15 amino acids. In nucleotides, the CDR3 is TGTGCCAGCAGGACATCGACAGGGAAAAATTCACCCCTCCACTTT. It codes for CASRTSTGKNSPLHF.

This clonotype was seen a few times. CDR3 sequence (DNA): TGTGCCAGCAGCTTGGGGAGGGGGTATACGCAGTATTTT. Translation gives CASSLGRGYTQYF. The V and J genes are TRBV5-5 and TRBJ2-3; D possibly uses TRBD1 or TRBD2 (6 bases each). CDR3 length equals 13 residues. Germline V gene lookup returns CDR1 SGHKS and CDR2 YYEKEE (reference sequence). Trimming took off 0 bases at V and 7 bases at J, with 9 bases between the two ends.

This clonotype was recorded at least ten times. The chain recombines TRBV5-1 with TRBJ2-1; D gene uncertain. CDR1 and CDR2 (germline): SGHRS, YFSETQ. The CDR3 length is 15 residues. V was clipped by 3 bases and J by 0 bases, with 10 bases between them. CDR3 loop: CASSSARSSYNEQFF. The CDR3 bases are TGCGCCAGCAGCTCTGCGCGAAGCTCCTACAATGAGCAGTTCTTC.

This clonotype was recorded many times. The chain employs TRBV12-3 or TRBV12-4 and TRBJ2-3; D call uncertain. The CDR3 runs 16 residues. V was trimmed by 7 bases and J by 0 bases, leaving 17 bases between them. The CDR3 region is CASNILGPLSTDTQYF. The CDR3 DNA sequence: TGTGCCAGCAACATTCTGGGTCCCCTTAGCACAGATACGCAGTATTTT.

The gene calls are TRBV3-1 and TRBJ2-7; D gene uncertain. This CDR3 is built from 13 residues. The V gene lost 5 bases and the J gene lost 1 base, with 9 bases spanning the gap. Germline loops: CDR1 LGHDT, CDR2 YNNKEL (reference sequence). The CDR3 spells CASSRIHSYEQYF. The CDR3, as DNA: TGTGCCAGCAGCAGAATCCATTCCTACGAGCAGTACTTC.

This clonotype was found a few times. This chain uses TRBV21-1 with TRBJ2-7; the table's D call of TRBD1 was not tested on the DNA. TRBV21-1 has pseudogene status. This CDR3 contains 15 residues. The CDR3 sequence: CASQSGTGMLYEQYF. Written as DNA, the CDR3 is TGTGCCAGCCAATCCGGGACAGGGATGTTGTACGAGCAGTACTTC.

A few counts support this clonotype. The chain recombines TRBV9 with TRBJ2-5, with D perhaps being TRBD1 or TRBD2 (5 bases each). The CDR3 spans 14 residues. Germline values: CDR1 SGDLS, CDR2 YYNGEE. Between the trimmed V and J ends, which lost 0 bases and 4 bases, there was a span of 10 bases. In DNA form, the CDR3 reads TGTGCCAGCAGCGTAGCTGGGGGAGTAGAGACCCAGTACTTC. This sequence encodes CASSVAGGVETQYF.

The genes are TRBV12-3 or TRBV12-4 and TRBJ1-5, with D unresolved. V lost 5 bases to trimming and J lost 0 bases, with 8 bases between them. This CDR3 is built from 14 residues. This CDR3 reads CASSRHLSNQPQHF. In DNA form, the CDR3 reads TGTGCCAGCAGTAGGCACCTTAGCAATCAGCCCCAGCATTTT.

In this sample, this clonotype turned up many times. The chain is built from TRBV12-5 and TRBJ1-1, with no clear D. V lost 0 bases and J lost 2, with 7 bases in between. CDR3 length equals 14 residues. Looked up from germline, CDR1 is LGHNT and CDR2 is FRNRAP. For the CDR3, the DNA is TGTGCTAGTGGTTTGGTACAAAAAAACACTGAAGCTTTCTTT. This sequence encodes CASGLVQKNTEAFF.

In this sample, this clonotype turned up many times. This chain's CDR3 is CASRRGGRDEQFF. Written as DNA, the CDR3 is TGTGCCAGCAGACGCGGCGGTAGAGATGAGCAGTTCTTC. J is TRBJ2-1 and V is TRBV12-3 or TRBV12-4; the D is unclear. V lost 6 bases, J lost 8 bases, and 14 bases lay in between. There are 13 residues in the CDR3.

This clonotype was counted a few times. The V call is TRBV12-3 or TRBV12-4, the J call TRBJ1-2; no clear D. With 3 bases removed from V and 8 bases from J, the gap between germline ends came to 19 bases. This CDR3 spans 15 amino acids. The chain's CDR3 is CASSFLLGKESGYTF. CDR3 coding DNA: TGTGCCAGCAGTTTTCTTCTGGGCAAGGAGTCCGGCTACACCTTC.

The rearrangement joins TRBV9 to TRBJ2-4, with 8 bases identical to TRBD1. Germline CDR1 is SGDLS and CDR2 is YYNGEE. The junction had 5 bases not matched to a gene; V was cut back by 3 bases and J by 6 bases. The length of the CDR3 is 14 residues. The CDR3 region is CASSETGVGNIQYF. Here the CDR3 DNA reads TGTGCCAGCAGCGAGACAGGGGTGGGAAACATTCAGTACTTC. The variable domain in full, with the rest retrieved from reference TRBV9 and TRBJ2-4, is DSGVTQTPKHLITATGQRVTLRCSPRSGDLSVYWYQQSLDQGLQFLIQYYNGEERAKGNILERFSAQQFPDLHSELNLSSLELGDSALYFCASSETGVGNIQYFGAGTRLSVL.

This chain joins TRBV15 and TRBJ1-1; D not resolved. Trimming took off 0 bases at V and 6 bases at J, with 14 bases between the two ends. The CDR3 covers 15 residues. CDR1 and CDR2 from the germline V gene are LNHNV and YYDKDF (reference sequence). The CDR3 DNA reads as TGTGCCACCAGCAGAGATCGGTCCGGAGGAGCTGAAGCTTTCTTT. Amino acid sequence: CATSRDRSGGAEAFF.

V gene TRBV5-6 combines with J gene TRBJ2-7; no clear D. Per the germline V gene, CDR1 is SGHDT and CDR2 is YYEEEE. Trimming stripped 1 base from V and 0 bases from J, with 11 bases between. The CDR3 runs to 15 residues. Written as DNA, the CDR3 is TGTGCCAGCAGCTTGCGGCCAGAGTCCTCCTACGAGCAGTACTTC. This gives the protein CASSLRPESSYEQYF.

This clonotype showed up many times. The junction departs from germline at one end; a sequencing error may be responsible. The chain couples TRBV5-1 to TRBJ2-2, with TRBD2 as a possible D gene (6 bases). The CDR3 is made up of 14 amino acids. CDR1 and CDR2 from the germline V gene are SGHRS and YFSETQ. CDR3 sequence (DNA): TGTGCCAGCAGCCCGGGACTGAACACCGGGGAGCTGTTTTTT. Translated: CASSPGLNTGELFF.

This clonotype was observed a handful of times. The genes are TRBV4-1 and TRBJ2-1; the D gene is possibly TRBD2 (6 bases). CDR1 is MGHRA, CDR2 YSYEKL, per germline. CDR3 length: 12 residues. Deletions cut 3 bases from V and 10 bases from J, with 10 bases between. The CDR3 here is CASSQTAGEQFF. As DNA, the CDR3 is TGCGCCAGCAGCCAGACGGCGGGGGAGCAGTTCTTC.

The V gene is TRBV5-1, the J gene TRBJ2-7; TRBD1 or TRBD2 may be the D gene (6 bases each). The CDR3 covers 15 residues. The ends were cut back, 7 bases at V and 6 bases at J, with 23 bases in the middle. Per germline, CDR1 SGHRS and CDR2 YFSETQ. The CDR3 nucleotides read TGCGCCAGCGGGCGGCTTAAGGGGGGCGCGTGCGAGCAGTACTTC. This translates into CASGRLKGGACEQYF. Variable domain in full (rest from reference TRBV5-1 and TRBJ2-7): KAGVTQTPRYLIKTRGQQVTLSCSPISGHRSVSWYQQTPGQGLQFLFEYFSETQRNKGNFPGRFSGRQFSNSRSEMNVSTLELGDSALYLCASGRLKGGACEQYFGPGTRLTVT.

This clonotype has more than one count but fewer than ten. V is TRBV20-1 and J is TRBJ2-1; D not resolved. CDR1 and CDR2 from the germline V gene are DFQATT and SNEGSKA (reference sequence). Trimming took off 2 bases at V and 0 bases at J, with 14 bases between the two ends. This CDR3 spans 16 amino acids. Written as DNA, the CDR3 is TGCAGTGCTAGAAATGGATGGCAGCCCTCCTACAATGAGCAGTTCTTC. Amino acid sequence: CSARNGWQPSYNEQFF.

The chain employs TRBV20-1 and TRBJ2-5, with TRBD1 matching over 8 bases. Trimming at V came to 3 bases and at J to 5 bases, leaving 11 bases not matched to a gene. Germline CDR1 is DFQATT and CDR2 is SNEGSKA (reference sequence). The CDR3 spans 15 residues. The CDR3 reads CSARGDRMPGETQYF. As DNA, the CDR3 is TGCAGTGCTAGGGGGGACAGGATGCCGGGGGAGACCCAGTACTTC.